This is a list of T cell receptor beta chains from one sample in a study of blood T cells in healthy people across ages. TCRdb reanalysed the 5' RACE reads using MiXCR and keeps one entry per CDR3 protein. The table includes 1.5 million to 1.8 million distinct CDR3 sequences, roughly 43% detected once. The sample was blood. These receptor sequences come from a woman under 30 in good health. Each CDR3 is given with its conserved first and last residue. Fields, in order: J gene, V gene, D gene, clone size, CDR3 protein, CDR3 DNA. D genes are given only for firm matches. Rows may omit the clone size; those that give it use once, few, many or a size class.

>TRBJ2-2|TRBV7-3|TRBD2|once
CASSKTSATNTGELFF
TGTGCCAGCAGCAAGACTAGCGCCACTAACACCGGGGAGCTGTTTTTT
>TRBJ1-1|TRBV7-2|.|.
CASSPKTGMNTEAFF
TGTGCCAGCAGCCCTAAGACCGGGATGAACACTGAAGCTTTCTTT
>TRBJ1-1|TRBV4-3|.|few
CASSQGILLNTEAFF
TGCGCCAGCAGCCAAGGTATACTTCTGAACACTGAAGCTTTCTTT
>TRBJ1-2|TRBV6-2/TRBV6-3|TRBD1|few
CASSYPGGQGTYGYTF
TGTGCCAGCAGTTACCCTGGAGGACAGGGGACCTATGGCTACACCTTC
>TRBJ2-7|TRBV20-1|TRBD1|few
CSARDRGQGYEQYF
TGCAGTGCTAGAGATAGGGGACAGGGGTACGAGCAGTACTTC
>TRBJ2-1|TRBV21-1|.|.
CASSKTPGDEQFF
TGTGCCAGCAGCAAAACACCTGGGGATGAGCAGTTCTTC
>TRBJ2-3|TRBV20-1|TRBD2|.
CSATPLARGTDTQYF
TGCAGTGCTACCCCACTAGCGCGGGGCACAGATACGCAGTATTTT
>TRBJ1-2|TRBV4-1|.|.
CASSQEVIYEETNYGYIF
TGCGCCAGCAGCCAAGAAGTCATATATGAAGAGACTAACTATGGCTACATCTTC
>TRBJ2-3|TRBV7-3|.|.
CASSFQRGTTNTQYF
TGTGCCAGCAGCTTTCAGCGCGGGACCACAAATACGCAGTATTTT
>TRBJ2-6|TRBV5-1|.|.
CASSLVQELSSGANVLTF
TGCGCCAGCAGCTTGGTTCAGGAGCTGAGCTCTGGGGCCAACGTCCTGACTTTC
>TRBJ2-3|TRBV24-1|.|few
CATNEGNTDTQYF
TGTGCCACCAACGAGGGAAACACAGATACGCAGTATTTT
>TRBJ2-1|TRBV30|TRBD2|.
CAWRLSGGPNEQFF
TGTGCCTGGAGACTGAGCGGGGGGCCCAATGAGCAGTTCTTC
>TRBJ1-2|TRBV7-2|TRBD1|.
CASSRKQGVYGYTF
TGTGCCAGCAGCCGGAAACAGGGGGTCTATGGCTACACCTTC
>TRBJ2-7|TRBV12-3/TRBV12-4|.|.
CASSFEGIAYEQYF
TGTGCCAGCAGTTTTGAGGGGATTGCCTACGAGCAGTACTTC
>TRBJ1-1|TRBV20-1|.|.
CSATRGLIEAFF
TGCAGTGCTACAAGGGGCCTTATTGAAGCTTTCTTT
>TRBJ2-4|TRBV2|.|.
CASSAEVAKNIQYF
TGTGCCAGCAGTGCGGAGGTAGCCAAAAACATTCAGTACTTC
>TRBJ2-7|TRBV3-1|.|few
CASSPSGSSEQYF
TGTGCCAGCAGCCCCTCAGGTTCGTCCGAGCAGTACTTC
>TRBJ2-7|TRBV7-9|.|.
CASRRTYSYEQYF
TGTGCCAGCAGGCGGACTTATTCCTACGAGCAGTACTTC
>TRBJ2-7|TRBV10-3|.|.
CAISSDRLWGYEQYF
TGTGCCATCAGCTCCGACAGGTTGTGGGGTTACGAGCAGTACTTC
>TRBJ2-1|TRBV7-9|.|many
CASSLTVSYNEQFF
TGTGCCAGCAGCTTGACAGTCTCCTACAATGAGCAGTTCTTC
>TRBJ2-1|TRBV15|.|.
CATSRAGTYNEQFF
TGTGCCACCAGCAGGGCGGGAACTTACAATGAGCAGTTCTTC
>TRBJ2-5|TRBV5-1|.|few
CASSILRNRARETQYF
TGCGCCAGCAGCATACTCCGAAACAGGGCCCGGGAGACCCAGTACTTC
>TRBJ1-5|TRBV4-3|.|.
CASSQSGGSQPQHF
TGCGCCAGCAGCCAGAGTGGGGGAAGTCAGCCCCAGCATTTT
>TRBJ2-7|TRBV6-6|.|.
CASSKAQGIGYEQYF
TGTGCCAGCAGCAAAGCTCAGGGGATTGGCTACGAGCAGTACTTC
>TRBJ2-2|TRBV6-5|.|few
CASSYSRVNTGELFF
TGTGCCAGCAGTTACTCACGGGTGAACACCGGGGAGCTGTTTTTT
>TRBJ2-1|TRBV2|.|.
CATLGTRGWNEQFF
TGTGCCACCCTTGGAACCCGGGGATGGAATGAGCAGTTCTTC
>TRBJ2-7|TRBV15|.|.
CATSPGLPYNEQYF
TGTGCCACCAGCCCCGGCCTACCCTACAATGAGCAGTACTTC
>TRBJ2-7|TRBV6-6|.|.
CASSYDPTYEQYF
TGTGCCAGCAGTTACGATCCAACCTACGAGCAGTACTTC
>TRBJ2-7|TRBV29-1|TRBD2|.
CSVDALSGGAGDEQYF
TGCAGCGTTGATGCCCTGAGCGGGGGGGCCGGCGATGAGCAGTACTTC
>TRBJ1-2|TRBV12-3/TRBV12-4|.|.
CASSLVPRGYTF
TGTGCCAGCAGCCTGGTACCGCGGGGCTACACCTTC
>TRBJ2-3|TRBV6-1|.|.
CASSDWGEKNTQYF
TGTGCCAGCAGTGATTGGGGGGAGAAAAATACGCAGTATTTT
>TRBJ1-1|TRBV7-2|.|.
CASSPEILQMDTEAFF
TGTGCCAGCAGCCCAGAGATCCTCCAGATGGACACTGAAGCTTTCTTT
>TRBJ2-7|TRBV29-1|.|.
CSAGEEYEQYF
TGCAGCGCGGGGGAGGAGTACGAGCAGTACTTC
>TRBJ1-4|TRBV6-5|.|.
CASSLTADNEKLFF
TGTGCCAGCAGCCTGACAGCCGATAATGAAAAACTGTTTTTT
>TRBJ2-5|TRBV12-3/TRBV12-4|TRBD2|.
CASSTRTSGGGIQYF
TGTGCCAGCAGTACCCGGACTAGCGGGGGGGGAATTCAGTACTTC
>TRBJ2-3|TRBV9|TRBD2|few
CASSVGASGDTQYF
TGTGCCAGCAGCGTAGGGGCTAGCGGAGATACGCAGTATTTT
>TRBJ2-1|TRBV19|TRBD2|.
CASSIVGAGVREQFF
TGTGCCAGTAGTATAGTTGGGGCGGGGGTTCGTGAGCAGTTCTTC
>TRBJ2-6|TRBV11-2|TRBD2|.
CASSLRLGDRGSSGANVLTF
TGTGCCAGCAGCCTAAGACTTGGCGACCGCGGGAGCTCTGGGGCCAACGTCCTGACTTTC
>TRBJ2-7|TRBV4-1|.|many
CASSQLVRREQGRSTYEQYF
TGCGCCAGCAGCCAATTGGTTAGGAGGGAACAGGGGCGATCGACCTACGAGCAGTACTTC
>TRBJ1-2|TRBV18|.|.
CASSPSAGLMGDYGYTF
TGTGCCAGCTCACCTTCAGCAGGTTTAATGGGGGACTATGGCTACACCTTC
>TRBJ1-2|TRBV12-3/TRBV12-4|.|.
CASTSWGTDGYTF
TGTGCCAGCACTTCCTGGGGGACTGATGGCTACACCTTC
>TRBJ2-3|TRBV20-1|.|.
CSAKSNSGDTQYF
TGCAGTGCTAAATCAAATTCCGGAGATACGCAGTATTTT
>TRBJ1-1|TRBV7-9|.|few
CASIRRGANTEAFF
TGTGCCAGCATAAGAAGGGGGGCGAACACTGAAGCTTTCTTT
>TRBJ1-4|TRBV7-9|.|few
CASSFPEGLKGEKLFF
TGTGCCAGCAGCTTCCCTGAAGGGCTTAAGGGCGAAAAACTGTTTTTT
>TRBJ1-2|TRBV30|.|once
CAWSGGTEKSNYGYTF
TGTGCCTGGAGTGGGGGGACGGAGAAATCTAACTATGGCTACACCTTC
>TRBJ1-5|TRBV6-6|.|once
CASSYKQGAQPQHF
TGTGCCAGCAGTTATAAACAGGGCGCTCAGCCCCAGCATTTT
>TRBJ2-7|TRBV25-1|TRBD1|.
CASSLSLGQRHNEQYF
TGTGCCAGCAGCCTCTCTTTGGGACAGAGACACAATGAGCAGTACTTC
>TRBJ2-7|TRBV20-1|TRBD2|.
CSARRLVVAGGPFIYEQYF
TGCAGTGCTAGAAGGCTGGTGGTAGCGGGAGGGCCCTTTATTTACGAGCAGTACTTC
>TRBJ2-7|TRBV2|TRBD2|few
CASRRGLALYEQYF
TGTGCCAGCAGGAGGGGACTAGCCCTATACGAGCAGTACTTC
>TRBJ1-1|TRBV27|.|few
CASSGRAGTEAFF
TGTGCCAGCAGTGGCAGGGCCGGGACTGAAGCTTTCTTT
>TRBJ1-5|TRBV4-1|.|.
CASSPSPRGTNSNQPQHF
TGCGCCAGCAGCCCCAGCCCCCGGGGCACGAATAGCAATCAGCCCCAGCATTTT